This T cell receptor beta chain was observed in a study of blood T cell repertoires in COVID-19. Participants spanned ages about 18 to 90 years and resided in 20 to 30 US areas. Original handling: Reference gene primer amplification gave estimated nucleated cell counts. Assay: immunoSEQ multiplex PCR; the TCRdb copy retains only in-frame clones and omits some. The V and J calls and clone size are taken from that table; D and trimming were inferred from the DNA. This table has some 330,000 clones, over 70% appearing once. Trimming cost V 0 bases and J 4 bases; bases outside gene matches: 5. This CDR3 contains 15 residues. Germline CDR1 reads SGHRS; CDR2 reads YFSETQ.

The sequence was collected from a man in his thirties or forties who had recovered from COVID-19. The chain links TRBV5-1 to TRBJ1-1; 8 bases fit TRBD1. The sample taken for sequencing was PBMCs or T cells enriched from blood (not recorded which). CDR3 sequence (DNA): TGCGCCAGCAGCTTGGTAGGGACAGGTTCCACTGAAGCTTTCTTT. Protein sequence: CASSLVGTGSTEAFF.